This T cell receptor (beta chain) emerged from a study of control samples from healthy donors and cancer patients. Sequencing used immunoSEQ multiplex PCR; TCRdb keeps in-frame clones, though not all of them. The sample has over 45,000 clones; around nine tenths are singletons. The CDR3 length is 13 residues. The ends were cut back, 4 bases at V and 1 base at J, with 7 bases in the middle. Germline V gives CDR1 SNHLY, CDR2 FYNNEI. What was sequenced was PBMCs. This clonotype was obtained from a young man with colorectal cancer. J is TRBJ1-1 and V is TRBV2, with no clear D. CDR3 in amino acids: CASSGRWNTEAFF. The CDR3, as DNA: TGTGCCAGCAGTGGAAGATGGAACACTGAAGCTTTCTTT. Full variable domain (missing parts from reference TRBV2 and TRBJ1-1): EPEVTQTPSHQVTQMGQEVILRCVPISNHLYFYWYRQILGQKVEFLVSFYNNEISEKSEIFDDQFSVERPDGSNFTLKIRSTKLEDSAMYFCASSGRWNTEAFFGQGTRLTVV.